These T cell receptor beta chains were read from a single sample in a study of blood T cell repertoires in COVID-19. Data came from immunoSEQ multiplex PCR; TCRdb stores just in-frame clones and leaves some out. The profile shows about 80,000 clones, approximately 78% of them singletons. Sequenced input: peripheral blood. These receptors were collected from a man aged 55-75 years with acute or convalescent COVID-19. Each CDR3 is given with its conserved first and last residue. D genes are given only for firm matches. Expanded clones are given a class, and other clones once, few, many or no size at all.

CDR3nt: TGTGCCACGAGCTCCTACAATGAGCAGTTCTTC
CDR3aa: CATSSYNEQFF
d_gene: NA
v_gene: TRBV10-3
j_gene: TRBJ2-1
abundance: NA

CDR3nt: TGTGCCTGGGAGGTCATCGGGTCACCCCTCCACTTT
CDR3aa: CAWEVIGSPLHF
d_gene: NA
v_gene: TRBV30
j_gene: TRBJ1-6
abundance: NA

CDR3nt: TGTGCCAGCAGCTTAGGTTCTGGGCGCCGGGAGCAGTTCTTC
CDR3aa: CASSLGSGRREQFF
d_gene: NA
v_gene: TRBV7-2
j_gene: TRBJ2-1
abundance: NA

CDR3nt: TGTGCCAGCAGTTATTCGGGACAGGTGAGGGAGACCCAGTACTTC
CDR3aa: CASSYSGQVRETQYF
d_gene: TRBD1
v_gene: TRBV5-5
j_gene: TRBJ2-5
abundance: NA

CDR3nt: TGTGCCAGCAGACCACAGGGGGGCTATGGCTACACCTTC
CDR3aa: CASRPQGGYGYTF
d_gene: TRBD1
v_gene: TRBV28
j_gene: TRBJ1-2
abundance: NA

CDR3nt: TGTGCCAGCTCCATAGGACAGGTCGAGGAAGCTTTCTTT
CDR3aa: CASSIGQVEEAFF
d_gene: TRBD1
v_gene: TRBV18
j_gene: TRBJ1-1
abundance: NA

CDR3nt: TGTGCCAGCAGCCTTCAGGGGGCACGTGGCTATGGCTACACCTTC
CDR3aa: CASSLQGARGYGYTF
d_gene: TRBD1
v_gene: TRBV3-1/TRBV3-2
j_gene: TRBJ1-2
abundance: NA

CDR3nt: TGTGCCAGCAGCTTTCCCCCTAGCAGTCAGTACTTC
CDR3aa: CASSFPPSSQYF
d_gene: NA
v_gene: TRBV5-4
j_gene: TRBJ2-5
abundance: NA

CDR3nt: TGTGCCAGCAGCCTTGGACAGTTGGATGAGCAGTTCTTC
CDR3aa: CASSLGQLDEQFF
d_gene: NA
v_gene: TRBV7-6
j_gene: TRBJ2-1
abundance: NA

CDR3nt: TGTGCCAGCAGTACCGAGGCCATGGGGCAGTTCTTC
CDR3aa: CASSTEAMGQFF
d_gene: NA
v_gene: TRBV12-3/TRBV12-4
j_gene: TRBJ2-1
abundance: NA

CDR3nt: TGTGCCAGCATAGACACTAGCAATCAGCCCCAGCATTTT
CDR3aa: CASIDTSNQPQHF
d_gene: NA
v_gene: TRBV28
j_gene: TRBJ1-5
abundance: NA

CDR3nt: TGTGCCAGCTCAGGGGGACAGGGGGCTGAAGCTTTCTTT
CDR3aa: CASSGGQGAEAFF
d_gene: TRBD1
v_gene: TRBV18
j_gene: TRBJ1-1
abundance: NA

CDR3nt: TGTGCCAGCAGCCAACGAGGAAGCACCTACGAGCAGTACTTC
CDR3aa: CASSQRGSTYEQYF
d_gene: NA
v_gene: TRBV3-1/TRBV3-2
j_gene: TRBJ2-7
abundance: once

CDR3nt: TGTGCCAGCTCACCACCGTCTGCAGGGGTCGGCACCGGGGAGCTGTTTTTT
CDR3aa: CASSPPSAGVGTGELFF
d_gene: NA
v_gene: TRBV18
j_gene: TRBJ2-2
abundance: NA

CDR3nt: TGTGCCAGCGGCCCTTTCCCCCGCGGCGAGCAGTACTTC
CDR3aa: CASGPFPRGEQYF
d_gene: NA
v_gene: TRBV6-5
j_gene: TRBJ2-7
abundance: NA

CDR3nt: TGTGCCAGCAGTGACTCGACAGCCGAGCAGTTCTTC
CDR3aa: CASSDSTAEQFF
d_gene: NA
v_gene: TRBV6-4
j_gene: TRBJ2-1
abundance: few

CDR3nt: TGCGCCAGCAGACGAGGGGCAGGGGCCCCAACTAATGAAAAACTGTTTTTT
CDR3aa: CASRRGAGAPTNEKLFF
d_gene: NA
v_gene: TRBV5-1
j_gene: TRBJ1-4
abundance: NA

CDR3nt: TGTGCCAGCTCACCAGAATGGGCCGGGAACACTGAAGCTTTCTTT
CDR3aa: CASSPEWAGNTEAFF
d_gene: NA
v_gene: TRBV18
j_gene: TRBJ1-1
abundance: NA

CDR3nt: TGTGCCAGCAGTGAAGTCCTAGCGGGGAATGAGCAGTTCTTC
CDR3aa: CASSEVLAGNEQFF
d_gene: TRBD2
v_gene: TRBV6-1
j_gene: TRBJ2-1
abundance: NA

CDR3nt: TGTGCCAGCAGTGAAGCGGTAAAGCTGAATGAGCAGTTCTTC
CDR3aa: CASSEAVKLNEQFF
d_gene: NA
v_gene: TRBV25-1
j_gene: TRBJ2-1
abundance: NA